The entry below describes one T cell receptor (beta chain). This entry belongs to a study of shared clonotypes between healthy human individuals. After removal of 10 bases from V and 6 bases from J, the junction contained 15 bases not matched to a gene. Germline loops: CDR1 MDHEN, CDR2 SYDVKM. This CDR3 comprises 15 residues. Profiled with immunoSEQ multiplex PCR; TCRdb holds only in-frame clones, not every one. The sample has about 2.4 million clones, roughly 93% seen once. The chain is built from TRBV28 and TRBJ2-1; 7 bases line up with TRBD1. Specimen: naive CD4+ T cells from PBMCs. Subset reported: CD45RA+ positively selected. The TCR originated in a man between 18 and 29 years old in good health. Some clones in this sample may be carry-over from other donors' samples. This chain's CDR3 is CATKEQGRGSNEQFF. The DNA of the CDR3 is TGTGCCACCAAAGAACAGGGGAGAGGTAGCAATGAGCAGTTCTTC. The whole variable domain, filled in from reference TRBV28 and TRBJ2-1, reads DVKVTQSSRYLVKRTGEKVFLECVQDMDHENMFWYRQDPGLGLRLIYFSYDVKMKEKGDIPEGYSVSREKKERFSLILESASTNQTSMYLCATKEQGRGSNEQFFGPGTRLTVL.